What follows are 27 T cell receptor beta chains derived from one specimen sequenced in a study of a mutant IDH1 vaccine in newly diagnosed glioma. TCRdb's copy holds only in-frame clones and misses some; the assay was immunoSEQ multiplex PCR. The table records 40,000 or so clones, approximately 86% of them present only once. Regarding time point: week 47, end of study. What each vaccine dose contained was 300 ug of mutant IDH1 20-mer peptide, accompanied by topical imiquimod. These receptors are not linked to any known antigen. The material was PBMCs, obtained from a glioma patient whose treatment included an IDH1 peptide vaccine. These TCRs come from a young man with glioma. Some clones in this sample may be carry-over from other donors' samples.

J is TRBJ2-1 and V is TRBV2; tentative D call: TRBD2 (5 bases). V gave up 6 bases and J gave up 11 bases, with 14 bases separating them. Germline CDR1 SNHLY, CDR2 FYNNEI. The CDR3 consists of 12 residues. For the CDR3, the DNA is TGTGCCAGCAGAAAGGACTCCGTAAAGCAGTTCTTC. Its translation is CASRKDSVKQFF. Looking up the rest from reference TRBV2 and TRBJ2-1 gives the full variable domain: EPEVTQTPSHQVTQMGQEVILRCVPISNHLYFYWYRQILGQKVEFLVSFYNNEISEKSEIFDDQFSVERPDGSNFTLKIRSTKLEDSAMYFCASRKDSVKQFFGPGTRLTVL.

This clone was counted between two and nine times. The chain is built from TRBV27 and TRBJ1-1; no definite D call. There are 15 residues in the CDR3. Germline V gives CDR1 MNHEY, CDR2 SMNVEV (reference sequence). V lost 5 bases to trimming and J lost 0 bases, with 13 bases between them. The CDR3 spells CASSPLQKLNTEAFF. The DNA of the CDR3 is TGTGCCAGCAGTCCACTACAGAAGTTGAACACTGAAGCTTTCTTT.

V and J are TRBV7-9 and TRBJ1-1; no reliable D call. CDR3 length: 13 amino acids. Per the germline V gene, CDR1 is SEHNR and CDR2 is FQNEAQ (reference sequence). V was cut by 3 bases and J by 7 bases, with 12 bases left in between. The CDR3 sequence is CASSFPGRGEAFF. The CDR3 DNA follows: TGTGCCAGCAGCTTCCCCGGACGGGGTGAAGCTTTCTTT.

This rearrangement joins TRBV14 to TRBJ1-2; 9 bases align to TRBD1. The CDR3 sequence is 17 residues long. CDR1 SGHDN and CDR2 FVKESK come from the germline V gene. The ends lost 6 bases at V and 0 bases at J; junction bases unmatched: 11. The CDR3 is CASSPTPGQGSNYGYTF. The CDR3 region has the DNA TGTGCCAGCAGTCCAACTCCGGGACAGGGTTCTAACTATGGCTACACCTTC.

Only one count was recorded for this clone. CDR3 sequence reads: CAIRAGVTDTGELFF. CDR3 nucleotide sequence: TGTGCCATCAGGGCGGGGGTCACCGACACCGGGGAGCTGTTTTTT. The chain employs TRBV10-3 and TRBJ2-2; 7 bases fit TRBD2. The CDR3 totals 15 residues. Germline CDR1 is ENHRY and CDR2 is SYGVKD. Trimming took 6 bases from V and 3 from J; bases not matched to a gene: 7.

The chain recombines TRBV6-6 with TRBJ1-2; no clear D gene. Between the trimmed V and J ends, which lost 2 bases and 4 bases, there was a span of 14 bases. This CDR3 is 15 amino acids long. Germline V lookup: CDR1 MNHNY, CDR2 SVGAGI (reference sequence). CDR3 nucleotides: TGTGCCAGCAGTTACGAGGCGGGATCCCGCTATGGCTACACCTTC. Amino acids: CASSYEAGSRYGYTF.

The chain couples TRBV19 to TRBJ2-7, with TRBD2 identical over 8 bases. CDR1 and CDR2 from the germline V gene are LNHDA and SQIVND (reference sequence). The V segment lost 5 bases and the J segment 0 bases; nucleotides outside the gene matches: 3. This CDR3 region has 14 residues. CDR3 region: CASSLLAGSYEQYF. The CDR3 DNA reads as TGTGCCAGTAGTTTGCTAGCGGGCTCCTACGAGCAGTACTTC.

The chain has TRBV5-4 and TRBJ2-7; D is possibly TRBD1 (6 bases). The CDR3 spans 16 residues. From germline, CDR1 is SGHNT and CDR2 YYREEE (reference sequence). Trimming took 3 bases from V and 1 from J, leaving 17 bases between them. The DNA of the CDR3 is TGTGCCAGCAGCTCGCCCGGGACATCCTTTTCCTACGAGCAGTACTTC. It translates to CASSSPGTSFSYEQYF.

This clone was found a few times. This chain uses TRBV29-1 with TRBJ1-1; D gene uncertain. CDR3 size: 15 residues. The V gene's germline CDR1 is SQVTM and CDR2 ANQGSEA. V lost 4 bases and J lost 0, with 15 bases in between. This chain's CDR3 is CSVGVRIRMNTEAFF. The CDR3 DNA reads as TGCAGCGTTGGTGTAAGGATAAGGATGAACACTGAAGCTTTCTTT.

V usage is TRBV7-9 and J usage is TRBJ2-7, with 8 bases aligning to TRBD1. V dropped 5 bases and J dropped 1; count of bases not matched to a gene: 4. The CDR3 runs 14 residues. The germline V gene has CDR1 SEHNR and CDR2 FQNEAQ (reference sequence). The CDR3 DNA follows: TGTGCCAGCAGCAGCGACAGGGGTTCCTACGAGCAGTACTTC. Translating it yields CASSSDRGSYEQYF.

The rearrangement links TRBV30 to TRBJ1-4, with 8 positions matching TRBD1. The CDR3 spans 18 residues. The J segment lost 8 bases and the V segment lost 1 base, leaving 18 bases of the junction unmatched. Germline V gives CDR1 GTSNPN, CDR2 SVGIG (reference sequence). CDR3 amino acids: CAWSGPQGALPLGEKLFF. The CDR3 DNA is TGTGCCTGGAGTGGGCCGCAGGGGGCCCTCCCCCTTGGGGAAAAACTGTTTTTT.

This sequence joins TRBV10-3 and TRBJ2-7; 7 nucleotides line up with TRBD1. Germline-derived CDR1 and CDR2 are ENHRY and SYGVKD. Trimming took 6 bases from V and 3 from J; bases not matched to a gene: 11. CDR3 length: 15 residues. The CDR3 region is CAIREETGLVYEQYF. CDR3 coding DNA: TGTGCCATCAGAGAAGAGACAGGGTTGGTCTACGAGCAGTACTTC.

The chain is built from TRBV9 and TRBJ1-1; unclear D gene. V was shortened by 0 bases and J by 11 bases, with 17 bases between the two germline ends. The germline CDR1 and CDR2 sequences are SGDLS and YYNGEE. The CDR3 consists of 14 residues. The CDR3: CASSVDRGGSPAFF. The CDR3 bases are TGTGCCAGCAGCGTAGATCGGGGAGGTTCCCCCGCTTTCTTT.

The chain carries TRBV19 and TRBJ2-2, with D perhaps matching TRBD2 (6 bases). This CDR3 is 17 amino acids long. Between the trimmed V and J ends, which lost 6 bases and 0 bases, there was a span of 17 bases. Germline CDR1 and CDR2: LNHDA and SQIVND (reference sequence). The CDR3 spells CASSISYGGANTGELFF. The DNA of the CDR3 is TGTGCCAGTAGCATCTCCTACGGGGGAGCGAACACCGGGGAGCTGTTTTTT.

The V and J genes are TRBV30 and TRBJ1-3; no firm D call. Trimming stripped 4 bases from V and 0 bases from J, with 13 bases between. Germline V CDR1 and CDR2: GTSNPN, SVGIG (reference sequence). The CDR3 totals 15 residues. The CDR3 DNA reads TGTGCCTGGAATGTCGGTCTTAGCTCTGGAAACACCATATATTTT. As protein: CAWNVGLSSGNTIYF. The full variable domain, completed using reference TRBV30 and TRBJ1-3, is SQTIHQWPATLVQPVGSPLSLECTVEGTSNPNLYWYRQAAGRGLQLLFYSVGIGQISSEVPQNLSASRPQDRQFILSSKKLLLSDSGFYLCAWNVGLSSGNTIYFGEGSWLTVV.

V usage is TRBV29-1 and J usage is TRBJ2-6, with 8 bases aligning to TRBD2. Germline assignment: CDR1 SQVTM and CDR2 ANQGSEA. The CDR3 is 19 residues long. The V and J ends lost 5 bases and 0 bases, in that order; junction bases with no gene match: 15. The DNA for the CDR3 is TGCAGCGTTCGACCGGGAGGGCCAGGGCGGGCCTCTGGGGCCAACGTCCTGACTTTC. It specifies CSVRPGGPGRASGANVLTF.

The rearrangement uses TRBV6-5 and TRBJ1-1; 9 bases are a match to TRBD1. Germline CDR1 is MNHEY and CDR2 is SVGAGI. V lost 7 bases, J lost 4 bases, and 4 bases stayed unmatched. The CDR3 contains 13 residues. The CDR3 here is CASTTTGGTEAFF. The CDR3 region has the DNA TGTGCCAGCACTACGACAGGGGGCACTGAAGCTTTCTTT.

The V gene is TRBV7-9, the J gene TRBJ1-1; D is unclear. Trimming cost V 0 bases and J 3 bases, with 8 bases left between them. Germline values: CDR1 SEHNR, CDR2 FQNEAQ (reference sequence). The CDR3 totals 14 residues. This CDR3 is CASSLASVDTEAFF. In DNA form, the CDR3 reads TGTGCCAGCAGCTTAGCGTCGGTGGACACTGAAGCTTTCTTT. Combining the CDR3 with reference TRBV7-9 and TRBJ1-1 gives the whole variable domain DTGVSQNPRHKITKRGQNVTFRCDPISEHNRLYWYRQTLGQGPEFLTYFQNEAQLEKSRLLSDRFSAERPKGSFSTLEIQRTEQGDSAMYLCASSLASVDTEAFFGQGTRLTVV.

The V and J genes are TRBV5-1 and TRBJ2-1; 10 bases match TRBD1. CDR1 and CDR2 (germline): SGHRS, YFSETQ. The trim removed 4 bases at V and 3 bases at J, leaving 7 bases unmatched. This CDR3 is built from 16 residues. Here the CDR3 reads CASSGQDRGVYNEQFF. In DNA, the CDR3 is TGCGCCAGCAGCGGGCAGGACAGGGGGGTCTACAATGAGCAGTTCTTC.

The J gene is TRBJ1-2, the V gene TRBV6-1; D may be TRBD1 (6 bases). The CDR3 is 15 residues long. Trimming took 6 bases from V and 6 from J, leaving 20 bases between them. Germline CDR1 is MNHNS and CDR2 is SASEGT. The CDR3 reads CASSLKQGPLDGYTF. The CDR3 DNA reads TGTGCCAGCAGCCTGAAACAGGGCCCCCTTGATGGCTACACCTTC.

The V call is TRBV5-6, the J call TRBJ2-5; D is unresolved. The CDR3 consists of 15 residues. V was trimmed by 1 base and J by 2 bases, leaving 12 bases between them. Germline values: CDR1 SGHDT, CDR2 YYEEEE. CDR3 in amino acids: CASSLRADLQETQYF. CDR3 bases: TGTGCCAGCAGCTTGCGGGCAGACTTACAAGAGACCCAGTACTTC.

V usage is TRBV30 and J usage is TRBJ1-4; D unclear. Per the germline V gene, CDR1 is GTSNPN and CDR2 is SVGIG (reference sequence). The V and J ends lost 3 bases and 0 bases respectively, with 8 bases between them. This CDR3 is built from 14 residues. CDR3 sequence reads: CAWRWGATNEKLFF. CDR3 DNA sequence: TGTGCCTGGAGGTGGGGAGCAACTAATGAAAAACTGTTTTTT.

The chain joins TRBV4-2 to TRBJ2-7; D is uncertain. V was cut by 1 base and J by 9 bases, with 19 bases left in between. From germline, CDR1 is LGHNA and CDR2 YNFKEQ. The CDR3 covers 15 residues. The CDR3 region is CASSQGPTVSFGQYF. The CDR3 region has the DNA TGTGCCAGCAGCCAAGGCCCCACCGTCTCATTCGGGCAGTACTTC.

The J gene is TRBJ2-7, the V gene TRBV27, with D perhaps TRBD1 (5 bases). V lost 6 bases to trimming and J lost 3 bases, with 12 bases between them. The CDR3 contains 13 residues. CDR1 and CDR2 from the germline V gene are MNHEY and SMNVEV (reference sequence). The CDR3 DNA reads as TGTGCCAGCAGCAGGGTTTCGAGCTACGAGCAGTACTTC. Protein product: CASSRVSSYEQYF.

The CDR3 DNA follows: TGTGCCTGGACCTCTACGGGGGAGCTGTTTTTT. Amino acids: CAWTSTGELFF. The chain couples TRBV30 to TRBJ2-2, with D uncertain. CDR1 is GTSNPN and CDR2 is SVGIG in the germline V gene (reference sequence). The CDR3 sequence is 11 residues long. V lost 4 bases to trimming and J lost 8 bases, with 8 bases between them.

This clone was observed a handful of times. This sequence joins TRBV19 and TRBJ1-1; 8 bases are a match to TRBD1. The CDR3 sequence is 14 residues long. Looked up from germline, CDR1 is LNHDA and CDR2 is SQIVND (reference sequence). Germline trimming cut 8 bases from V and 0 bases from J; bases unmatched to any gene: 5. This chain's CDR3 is CASRRQGMNTEAFF. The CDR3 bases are TGTGCCAGTCGAAGACAGGGGATGAACACTGAAGCTTTCTTT.

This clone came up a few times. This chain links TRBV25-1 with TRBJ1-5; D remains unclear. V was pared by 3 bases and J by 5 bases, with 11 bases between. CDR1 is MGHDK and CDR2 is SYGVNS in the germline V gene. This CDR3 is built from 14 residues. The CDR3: CASSDGGIYQPQHF. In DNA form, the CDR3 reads TGTGCCAGCAGTGATGGAGGGATCTATCAGCCCCAGCATTTT.